These T cell receptor beta chains were read from a single sample in a study of human T cells and chemical hapten exposure. TCRdb analysed the RACE reads with MiXCR anew, one entry per CDR3 protein. The sample comprises some 77,000 distinct CDR3 sequences, 10% of which are singletons, and about 1.5% rests with the top ten. Sequenced material: whole blood, taken in connection with sensitization to the hapten diphenylcyclopropenone (DPC). The receptors stem from a woman between 45 and 60 years old with alopecia areata. Some clones in this sample may be carry-over from other donors' samples. The CDR3 runs from the conserved cysteine through the conserved F or W. The order of the fields is D gene, clone size, V gene, J gene, CDR3 protein, CDR3 DNA. The D gene is left open where the match is weak. Part of the rows lack a size; the others show once, few, many or a class for expanded clones.

D gene: NA; clone size: NA; V gene: TRBV12-3/TRBV12-4; J gene: TRBJ1-5; CDR3 protein: CASSFPPNQPQHF; CDR3 DNA: TGTGCCAGCAGTTTTCCTCCCAATCAGCCCCAGCATTTT
D gene: TRBD1; clone size: once; V gene: TRBV14; J gene: TRBJ1-1; CDR3 protein: CASSHRGTNTEAFF; CDR3 DNA: TGTGCCAGCAGCCACAGGGGGACGAACACTGAAGCTTTCTTT
D gene: TRBD2; clone size: few; V gene: TRBV20-1; J gene: TRBJ2-7; CDR3 protein: CKVGGTSGRYEQYF; CDR3 DNA: TGCAAGGTCGGGGGGACTAGCGGGAGATACGAGCAGTACTTC
D gene: NA; clone size: NA; V gene: TRBV18; J gene: TRBJ2-5; CDR3 protein: CASSSDSLWETQYF; CDR3 DNA: TGTGCCAGCTCATCGGACAGCCTCTGGGAGACCCAGTACTTC
D gene: NA; clone size: many; V gene: TRBV7-3; J gene: TRBJ1-1; CDR3 protein: CASSLSGNTEAFF; CDR3 DNA: TGTGCCAGCAGCTTATCAGGGAACACTGAAGCTTTCTTT
D gene: NA; clone size: NA; V gene: TRBV5-8; J gene: TRBJ1-1; CDR3 protein: CASSLRTLNTEAFF; CDR3 DNA: TGTGCCAGCAGCTTGCGGACCCTGAACACTGAAGCTTTCTTT
D gene: NA; clone size: few; V gene: TRBV10-3; J gene: TRBJ2-5; CDR3 protein: CAISRRELETQYF; CDR3 DNA: TGTGCCATCTCGCGCAGGGAGCTTGAGACCCAGTACTTC
D gene: NA; clone size: NA; V gene: TRBV7-8; J gene: TRBJ2-7; CDR3 protein: CASSLGPREKQYF; CDR3 DNA: TGTGCCAGCAGCTTAGGGCCCCGGGAGAAGCAGTACTTC
D gene: NA; clone size: many; V gene: TRBV18; J gene: TRBJ2-5; CDR3 protein: CASSPFPGSETQYF; CDR3 DNA: TGTGCCAGCTCACCATTCCCAGGATCGGAGACCCAGTACTTC
D gene: TRBD1; clone size: few; V gene: TRBV6-5; J gene: TRBJ1-6; CDR3 protein: CASSRPGQGNSPLHF; CDR3 DNA: TGTGCCAGCAGTCGCCCGGGACAGGGGAATTCACCCCTCCACTTT
D gene: NA; clone size: few; V gene: TRBV18; J gene: TRBJ1-1; CDR3 protein: CASSPQNTDTEAFF; CDR3 DNA: TGTGCCAGCTCACCCCAAAACACGGACACTGAAGCTTTCTTT
D gene: TRBD2; clone size: few; V gene: TRBV9; J gene: TRBJ2-1; CDR3 protein: CASSSQPLAGGQEEQFF; CDR3 DNA: TGTGCCAGCAGCTCCCAGCCCTTAGCGGGAGGGCAGGAGGAGCAGTTCTTC
D gene: NA; clone size: NA; V gene: TRBV11-2; J gene: TRBJ2-5; CDR3 protein: CASSLGVRVETQYF; CDR3 DNA: TGTGCCAGCAGCTTAGGGGTCAGGGTCGAGACCCAGTACTTC
D gene: NA; clone size: few; V gene: TRBV5-5; J gene: TRBJ1-5; CDR3 protein: CASSSQPDQPQHF; CDR3 DNA: TGTGCCAGCAGCTCCCAACCCGATCAGCCCCAGCATTTT